One and the same sample provided the 14 T cell receptor beta chains below, sequenced in a study of T cells in narcolepsy (dated by TCRdb to 2016 to 2019). Library method: the immunoSEQ multiplex PCR assay. TCRdb carries this immuneACCESS record with in-frame sequences only. Its versions omit some clonotypes, under half of them owing to an unresolved V gene in the studies checked, with the rest unexplained. Counted in this sample were approximately 23,000 clones; 70% to 90% of them appeared once. About 9.4% of the sample rests with the top ten. The material sequenced was memory (CD45RA-) CD4+ T cells from blood. In the paper's terms, the cell subset or site label means: memory T cells sorted ex vivo from peripheral blood. The receptor set was obtained from a human donor in good health.

Here the CDR3 reads CASSGASWGVYNEQFF. The CDR3 bases are TGTGCCAGCAGCGGGGCGAGTTGGGGTGTGTACAATGAGCAGTTCTTC. The gene calls are TRBV11-1 and TRBJ2-1; D perhaps matches TRBD1 (5 bases). Trimming took off 5 bases at V and 4 bases at J, with 18 bases between the two ends. This CDR3 comprises 16 residues. Germline CDR1 SGHAT, CDR2 FQDESV (reference sequence).

DNA of the CDR3: TGTGCCAGCAGCGTAGTTGGCGGTTTGGGGAATGAGCAGTTCTTC. As protein: CASSVVGGLGNEQFF. The chain recombines TRBV9 with TRBJ2-1; D is unresolved. Trimming shortened V by 0 bases and J by 7 bases, and 14 bases separated the two germline ends. CDR1 is SGDLS and CDR2 is YYNGEE in the germline V gene. The length of the CDR3 is 15 residues. Filled out from reference TRBV9 and TRBJ2-1, the complete variable domain reads DSGVTQTPKHLITATGQRVTLRCSPRSGDLSVYWYQQSLDQGLQFLIQYYNGEERAKGNILERFSAQQFPDLHSELNLSSLELGDSALYFCASSVVGGLGNEQFFGPGTRLTVL.

The rearrangement joins TRBV5-4 to TRBJ2-5, with D possibly being TRBD1 (6 bases). The tail of the sequence fits TRBJ2-7 better, so the J call may be wrong. Per germline, CDR1 SGHNT and CDR2 YYREEE (reference sequence). This CDR3 spans 13 amino acids. The CDR3 region has the DNA TGTGCCAGCAGCTTGGCGGGGACATACGAGCAGTACTTC. It yields the protein CASSLAGTYEQYF.

The chain links TRBV18 to TRBJ1-1; D is perhaps TRBD1 (5 bases). V lost 1 base to trimming and J lost 6 bases, with 9 bases between them. The length of the CDR3 is 13 residues. Per the germline V gene, CDR1 is KGHSH and CDR2 is LQKENI. The CDR3 sequence: CASSPRRGAEAFF. The DNA of the CDR3 is TGTGCCAGCTCACCACGACGGGGGGCTGAAGCTTTCTTT.

The gene calls are TRBV6-5 and TRBJ1-4; D is perhaps TRBD1 (6 bases). Germline V gives CDR1 MNHEY, CDR2 SVGAGI. V was clipped by 6 bases and J by 8 bases, with 13 bases between them. CDR3 length: 13 amino acids. The CDR3, as DNA: TGTGCCAGCAGCCCCCGGGGGGCCGAAAAACTGTTTTTT. It yields the protein CASSPRGAEKLFF.

V usage is TRBV7-2 and J usage is TRBJ2-1; unclear D gene. Germline lookup yields CDR1 SGHTA and CDR2 FQGNSA. This CDR3 is built from 13 residues. Trimming pared 6 bases from V and 0 bases from J, leaving 6 bases between. The CDR3 nucleotides are TGTGCCAGCAGGACTTCCTCCTACAATGAGCAGTTCTTC. Its translation is CASRTSSYNEQFF.

The chain combines TRBV6-6 with TRBJ2-5; 12 bases line up with TRBD2. The DNA matches TRBJ2-7 better at its end, which makes the J call doubtful. The CDR3 runs to 15 residues. Germline CDR1 is MNHNY and CDR2 is SVGAGI (reference sequence). CDR3 amino acids: CASSTTSGSSYEQYF. CDR3 DNA: TGTGCCAGCAGCACGACTAGCGGGAGTTCGTACGAGCAGTACTTC.

The V call is TRBV18, the J call TRBJ2-1; D not resolved. V was pared by 5 bases and J by 5 bases, with 10 bases between. This CDR3 comprises 13 residues. The germline V gene has CDR1 KGHSH and CDR2 LQKENI. CDR3 DNA sequence: TGTGCCAGCTCAGTGACCCTACACAATGAGCAGTTCTTC. Its translation is CASSVTLHNEQFF.

This clone has only one observation. This sequence joins TRBV7-2 and TRBJ2-3; tentative D call: TRBD1 (5 bases). The CDR3 sequence is 13 residues long. Trimming pared 4 bases from V and 7 bases from J, leaving 12 bases between. CDR1 and CDR2 from the germline V gene are SGHTA and FQGNSA. The CDR3 nucleotides are TGTGCCAGCAGCTCCCGACAGTCACATACGCAGTATTTT. Translating it yields CASSSRQSHTQYF.

This rearrangement joins TRBV29-1 to TRBJ2-5; D is perhaps TRBD2 (5 bases). This CDR3 region has 14 residues. The V end was cut by 1 base, the J end by 5 bases, with 14 bases between. Germline CDR1 is SQVTM and CDR2 is ANQGSEA. The CDR3 nucleotides read TGCAGCGTTGAAGTAGCCCAGCGGAGTGAGACCCAGTACTTC. Translation: CSVEVAQRSETQYF.

The rearrangement joins TRBV7-6 to TRBJ2-5, with 8 bases aligning to TRBD2. After removal of 5 bases from V and 4 bases from J, the junction contained 15 bases not matched to a gene. Germline CDR1 reads SGHVS; CDR2 reads FNYEAQ. This CDR3 spans 17 amino acids. CDR3: CASSVQARGVGGETQYF. The CDR3 DNA reads TGTGCCAGCAGCGTTCAAGCGCGGGGGGTTGGGGGAGAGACCCAGTACTTC.

The chain is built from TRBV19 and TRBJ2-7; 12 nucleotides align to TRBD2. V lost 5 bases, J lost 6 bases, and 11 bases stayed unmatched. The CDR3 has 16 residues. Per germline, CDR1 LNHDA and CDR2 SQIVND (reference sequence). The CDR3 coding sequence is TGTGCCAGTAGTCTCTCTTTGACTAGCGGGAGAGTCGAGCAGTACTTC. It encodes CASSLSLTSGRVEQYF.

The gene calls are TRBV11-2 and TRBJ1-1; D is possibly TRBD1 (5 bases). The germline gives CDR1 SGHAT, CDR2 FQNNGV. The CDR3 contains 15 residues. The V and J ends lost 3 bases and 4 bases respectively, with 15 bases between them. DNA for the CDR3: TGTGCCAGCAGCTTTGTGTCAGGGAGGGTCACTGAAGCTTTCTTT. It encodes CASSFVSGRVTEAFF.

The chain has TRBV6-5 and TRBJ2-7; TRBD1 aligns across 10 bases. The trim removed 7 bases at V and 4 bases at J, leaving 4 bases unmatched. There are 13 residues in the CDR3. The germline gives CDR1 MNHEY, CDR2 SVGAGI. CDR3 amino acids: CASMAGQGYEQYF. The DNA for the CDR3 is TGTGCCAGCATGGCGGGACAGGGGTACGAGCAGTACTTC.